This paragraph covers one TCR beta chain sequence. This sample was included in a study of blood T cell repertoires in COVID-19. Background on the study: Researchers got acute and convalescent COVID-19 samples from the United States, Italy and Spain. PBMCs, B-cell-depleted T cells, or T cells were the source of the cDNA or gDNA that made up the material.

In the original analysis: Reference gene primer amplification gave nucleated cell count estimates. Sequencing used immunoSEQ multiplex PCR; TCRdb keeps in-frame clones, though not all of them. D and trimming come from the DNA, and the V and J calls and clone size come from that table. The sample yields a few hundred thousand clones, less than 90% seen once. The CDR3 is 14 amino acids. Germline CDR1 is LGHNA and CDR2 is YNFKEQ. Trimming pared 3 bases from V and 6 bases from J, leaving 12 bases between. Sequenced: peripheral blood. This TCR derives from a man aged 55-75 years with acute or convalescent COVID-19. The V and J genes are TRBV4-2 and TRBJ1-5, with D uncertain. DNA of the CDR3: TGTGCCAGCAGCCAGCTACTTTTTTCTCAGCCCCAGCATTTT. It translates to CASSQLLFSQPQHF.